These T cell receptor beta chains were read from a single sample in a study of beta chain features in type 1 diabetes. The data were produced by immunoSEQ multiplex PCR, yet TCRdb's version contains in-frame clones alone and is incomplete. Found here are 140,000 to 150,000 clones, around 13% of them singletons; the top ten hold 1.3%. The specimen sequenced was central memory CD4+ T cells from blood. Receptors were obtained from a man younger than 35 with type 1 diabetes. CDR3s include the opening cysteine and the closing phenylalanine or tryptophan. A D gene is named only where the DNA matches it firmly. Clone size, where shown, is once, few, many, or a class for clones that have expanded.

clone_size | d_call | j_call | v_call | cdr3_nt | cdr3_aa
- | - | TRBJ1-6 | TRBV30 | TGTGCCTGGAGTGTGGATAGGAGTTCACCCCTCCACTTT | CAWSVDRSSPLHF
- | - | TRBJ2-7 | TRBV6-1 | TGTGCCAGCAGTGGAGGGATCCTCTCCTACGAGCAGTACTTC | CASSGGILSYEQYF
- | - | TRBJ2-7 | TRBV10-3 | TGTGCCATCAGTGAGTTCGACAGAGACAGCGAGCAGTACTTC | CAISEFDRDSEQYF
- | - | TRBJ2-7 | TRBV5-1 | TGCGCCAGCAGCGCCGCCTACGAGCAGTACTTC | CASSAAYEQYF
many | TRBD1 | TRBJ2-1 | TRBV7-9 | TGTGCCAGCAGCTTACCCGGACAGGGGGCGACCTCCTACAATGAGCAGTTCTTC | CASSLPGQGATSYNEQFF
- | TRBD1 | TRBJ2-1 | TRBV9 | TGTGCCAGCAGCGTACAGGGGGCAGGGTACAGACTAATGTACAATGAGCAGTTCTTC | CASSVQGAGYRLMYNEQFF
many | - | TRBJ2-5 | TRBV7-2 | TGTGCCAGCAGTCGAAGTAGGGAGGAGACCCAGTACTTC | CASSRSREETQYF
- | - | TRBJ1-1 | TRBV23-1 | TGCGCCAGCAGTCAAGGAGGCCCATTCCGGACTTTCTTT | CASSQGGPFRTFF
many | - | TRBJ2-7 | TRBV29-1 | TGCAGCGTTGAAGACGGATCCTACGAGCAGTACTTC | CSVEDGSYEQYF
few | - | TRBJ1-1 | TRBV30 | TGTGCCTGGAGTGTACACTTGGTAACTGAAGCTTTCTTT | CAWSVHLVTEAFF
few | - | TRBJ1-3 | TRBV30 | TGTGCCTGGAGTGTGGGAAACACCATATATTTT | CAWSVGNTIYF
few | - | TRBJ2-2 | TRBV29-1 | TGCACCTCTTTTACGGGGGTTTGGAGCACCGGGGAGCTGTTTTTT | CTSFTGVWSTGELFF
few | - | TRBJ2-7 | TRBV4-1 | TGCGCCAGCAGCCAAGGCAGCCACTCCTACGAGCAGTACTTC | CASSQGSHSYEQYF
- | TRBD1 | TRBJ2-2 | TRBV27 | TGTGCCAGCGGGGCGGACAGGGGGCCCGGGGAGCTGTTTTTT | CASGADRGPGELFF
- | - | TRBJ1-4 | TRBV19 | TGTGCCAGTACCCCGGGACGTCGGCAACTGTTTTTT | CASTPGRRQLFF
- | - | TRBJ2-1 | TRBV11-2 | TGTGCCAGCAGCTTAGATAGGAGGCCTCCCCAGGATGAGCAGTTCTTC | CASSLDRRPPQDEQFF
few | - | TRBJ1-3 | TRBV28 | TGTGCCAGCAGTACCCTGACAGGACCCGCCGGAAACACCATATATTTT | CASSTLTGPAGNTIYF
- | TRBD1 | TRBJ2-2 | TRBV30 | TGTGCCTGGATGGGACAGGTCACCGGGGAGCTGTTTTTT | CAWMGQVTGELFF